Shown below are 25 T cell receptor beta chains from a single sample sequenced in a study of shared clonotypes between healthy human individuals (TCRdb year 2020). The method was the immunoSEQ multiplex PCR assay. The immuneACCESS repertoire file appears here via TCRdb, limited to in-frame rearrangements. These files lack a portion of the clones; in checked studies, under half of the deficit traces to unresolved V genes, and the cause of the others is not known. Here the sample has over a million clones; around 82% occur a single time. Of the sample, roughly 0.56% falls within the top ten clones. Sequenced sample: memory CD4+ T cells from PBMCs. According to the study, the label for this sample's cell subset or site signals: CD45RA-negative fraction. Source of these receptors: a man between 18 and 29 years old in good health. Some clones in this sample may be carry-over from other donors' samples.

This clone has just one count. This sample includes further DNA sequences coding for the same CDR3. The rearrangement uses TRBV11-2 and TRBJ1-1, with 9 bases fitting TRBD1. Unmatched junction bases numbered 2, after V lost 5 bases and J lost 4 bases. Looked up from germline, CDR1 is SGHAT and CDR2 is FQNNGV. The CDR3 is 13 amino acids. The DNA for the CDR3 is TGTGCCAGCAGCCCGGACAGGGGCACTGAAGCTTTCTTT. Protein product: CASSPDRGTEAFF.

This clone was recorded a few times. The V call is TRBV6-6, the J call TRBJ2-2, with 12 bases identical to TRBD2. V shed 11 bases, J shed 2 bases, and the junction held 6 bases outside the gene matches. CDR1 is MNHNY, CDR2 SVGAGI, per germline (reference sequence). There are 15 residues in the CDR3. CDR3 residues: CASRTSGVNTGELFF. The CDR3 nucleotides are TGTGCCTCCAGGACTAGCGGGGTAAACACCGGGGAGCTGTTTTTT.

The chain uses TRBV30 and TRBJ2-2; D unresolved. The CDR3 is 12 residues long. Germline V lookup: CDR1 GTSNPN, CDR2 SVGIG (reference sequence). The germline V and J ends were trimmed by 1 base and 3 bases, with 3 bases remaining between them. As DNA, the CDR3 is TGTGCCTGGAGTGGGGACACCGGGGAGCTGTTTTTT. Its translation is CAWSGDTGELFF.

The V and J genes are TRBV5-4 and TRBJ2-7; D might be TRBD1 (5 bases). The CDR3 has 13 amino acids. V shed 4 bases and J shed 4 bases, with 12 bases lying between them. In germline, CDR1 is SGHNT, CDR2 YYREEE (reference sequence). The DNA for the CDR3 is TGTGCCAGCAGCCCAAATAGGGGATACGAGCAGTACTTC. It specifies CASSPNRGYEQYF.

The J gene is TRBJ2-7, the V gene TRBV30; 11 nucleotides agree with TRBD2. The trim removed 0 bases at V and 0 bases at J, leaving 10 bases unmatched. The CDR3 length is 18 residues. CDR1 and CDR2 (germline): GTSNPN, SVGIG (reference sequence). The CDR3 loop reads CAWSVPPGSGRASYEQYF. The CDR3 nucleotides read TGTGCCTGGAGTGTCCCCCCGGGTAGCGGGAGGGCCTCCTACGAGCAGTACTTC. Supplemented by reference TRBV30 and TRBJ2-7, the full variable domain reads SQTIHQWPATLVQPVGSPLSLECTVEGTSNPNLYWYRQAAGRGLQLLFYSVGIGQISSEVPQNLSASRPQDRQFILSSKKLLLSDSGFYLCAWSVPPGSGRASYEQYFGPGTRLTVT.

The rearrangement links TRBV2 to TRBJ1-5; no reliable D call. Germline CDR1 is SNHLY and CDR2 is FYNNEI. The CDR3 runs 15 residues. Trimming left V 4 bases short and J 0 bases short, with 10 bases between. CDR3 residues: CASSVETTSNQPQHF. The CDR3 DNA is TGTGCCAGCAGTGTTGAGACAACTAGCAATCAGCCCCAGCATTTT.

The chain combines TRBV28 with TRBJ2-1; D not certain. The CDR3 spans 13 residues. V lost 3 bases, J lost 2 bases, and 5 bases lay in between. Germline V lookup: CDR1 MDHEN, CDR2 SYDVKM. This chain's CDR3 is CASSFSAYNEQFF. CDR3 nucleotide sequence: TGTGCCAGCAGTTTCTCCGCCTACAATGAGCAGTTCTTC.

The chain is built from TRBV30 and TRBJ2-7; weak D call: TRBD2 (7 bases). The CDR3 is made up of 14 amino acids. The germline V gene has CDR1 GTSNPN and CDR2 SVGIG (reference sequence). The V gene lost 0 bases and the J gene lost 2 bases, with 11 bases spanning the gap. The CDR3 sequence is CAWSVGGGAYEQYF. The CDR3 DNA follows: TGTGCCTGGAGTGTAGGGGGAGGGGCCTACGAGCAGTACTTC.

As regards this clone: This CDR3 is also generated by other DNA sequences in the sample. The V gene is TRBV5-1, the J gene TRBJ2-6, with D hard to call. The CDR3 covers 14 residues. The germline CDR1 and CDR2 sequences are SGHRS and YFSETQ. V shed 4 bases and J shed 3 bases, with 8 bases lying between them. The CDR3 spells CASSLLGGANVLTF. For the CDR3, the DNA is TGCGCCAGCAGCCTCCTCGGTGGGGCCAACGTCCTGACTTTC.

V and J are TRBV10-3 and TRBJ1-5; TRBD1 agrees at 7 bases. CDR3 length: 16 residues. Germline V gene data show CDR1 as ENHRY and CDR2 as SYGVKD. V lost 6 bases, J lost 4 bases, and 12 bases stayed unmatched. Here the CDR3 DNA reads TGTGCCATCAGCGAGGGACGACAGGGATTAAATCAGCCCCAGCATTTT. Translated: CAISEGRQGLNQPQHF.

Here the CDR3 reads CASSFGQWMSNYGYTF. The CDR3 DNA follows: TGTGCCAGCAGTTTCGGGCAGTGGATGTCGAACTATGGCTACACCTTC. This chain joins TRBV6-6 and TRBJ1-2; unclear D gene. The CDR3 is 16 residues long. V was cut by 4 bases and J by 2 bases, with 17 bases left in between. In germline, CDR1 is MNHNY, CDR2 SVGAGI (reference sequence).

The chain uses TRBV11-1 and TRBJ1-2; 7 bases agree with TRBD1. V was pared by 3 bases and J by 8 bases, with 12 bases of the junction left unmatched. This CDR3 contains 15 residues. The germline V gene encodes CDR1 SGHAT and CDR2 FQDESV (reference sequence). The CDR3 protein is CASSFSGTAPGGYTF. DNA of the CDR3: TGTGCCAGCAGCTTCTCCGGGACAGCCCCCGGGGGCTACACCTTC. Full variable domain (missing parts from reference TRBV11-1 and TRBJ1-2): EAEVAQSPRYKITEKSQAVAFWCDPISGHATLYWYRQILGQGPELLVQFQDESVVDDSQLPKDRFSAERLKGVDSTLKIQPAELGDSAMYLCASSFSGTAPGGYTFGSGTRLTVV.

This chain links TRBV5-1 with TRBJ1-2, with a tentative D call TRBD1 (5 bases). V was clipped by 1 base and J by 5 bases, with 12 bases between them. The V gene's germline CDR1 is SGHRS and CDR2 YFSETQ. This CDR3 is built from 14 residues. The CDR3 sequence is CASSLNERGYGYTF. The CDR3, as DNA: TGCGCCAGCAGCTTGAACGAGAGGGGTTATGGCTACACCTTC.

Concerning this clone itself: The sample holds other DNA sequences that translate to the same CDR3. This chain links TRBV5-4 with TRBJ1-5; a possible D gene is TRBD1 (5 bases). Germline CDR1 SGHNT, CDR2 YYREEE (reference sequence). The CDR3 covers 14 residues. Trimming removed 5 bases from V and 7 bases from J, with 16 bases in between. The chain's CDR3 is CASSLGPRGQPQHF. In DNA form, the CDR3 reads TGTGCCAGCAGTTTAGGGCCCCGGGGGCAGCCCCAGCATTTT.

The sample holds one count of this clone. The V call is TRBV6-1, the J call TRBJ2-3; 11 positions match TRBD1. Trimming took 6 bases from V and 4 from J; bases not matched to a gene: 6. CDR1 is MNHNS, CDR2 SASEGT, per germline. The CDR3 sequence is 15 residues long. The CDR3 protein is CASRTGQGDADTQYF. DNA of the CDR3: TGTGCCAGCAGAACGGGACAGGGGGATGCAGATACGCAGTATTTT.

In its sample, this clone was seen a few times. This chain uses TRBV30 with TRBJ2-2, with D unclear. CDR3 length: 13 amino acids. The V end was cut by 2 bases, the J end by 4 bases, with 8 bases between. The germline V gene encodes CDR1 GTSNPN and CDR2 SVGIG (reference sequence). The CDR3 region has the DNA TGTGCCTGGAGTAGTTTGGGCACCGGGGAGCTGTTTTTT. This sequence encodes CAWSSLGTGELFF.

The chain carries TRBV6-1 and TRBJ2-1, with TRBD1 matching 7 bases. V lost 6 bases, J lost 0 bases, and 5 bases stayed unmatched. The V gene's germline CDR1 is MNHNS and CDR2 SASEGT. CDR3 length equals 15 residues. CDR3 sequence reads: CASSGQESSYNEQFF. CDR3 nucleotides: TGTGCCAGCAGCGGACAGGAAAGCTCCTACAATGAGCAGTTCTTC.

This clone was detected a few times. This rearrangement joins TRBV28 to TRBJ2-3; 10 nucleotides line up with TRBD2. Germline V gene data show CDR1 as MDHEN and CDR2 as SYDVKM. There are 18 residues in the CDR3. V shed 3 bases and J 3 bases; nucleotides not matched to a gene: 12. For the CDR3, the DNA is TGTGCCAGCAGTTTGGGGCTAGCGGGAGAGGATGAAACAGATACGCAGTATTTT. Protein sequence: CASSLGLAGEDETDTQYF.

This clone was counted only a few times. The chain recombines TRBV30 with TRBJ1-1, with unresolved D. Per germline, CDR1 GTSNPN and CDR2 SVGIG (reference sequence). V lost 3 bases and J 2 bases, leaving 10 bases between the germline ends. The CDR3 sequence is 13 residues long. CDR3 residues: CAWRVALNTEAFF. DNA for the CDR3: TGTGCCTGGAGAGTGGCGCTAAACACTGAAGCTTTCTTT.

CDR3 residues: CASSRILAGDTGELFF. The CDR3 DNA follows: TGCGCCAGCAGCCGCATCCTAGCGGGAGACACCGGGGAGCTGTTTTTT. This chain uses TRBV4-1 with TRBJ2-2; 10 nucleotides agree with TRBD2. This CDR3 has 16 amino acids. CDR1 is MGHRA and CDR2 is YSYEKL in the germline V gene. V was pared by 4 bases and J by 3 bases, with 5 bases of the junction left unmatched.

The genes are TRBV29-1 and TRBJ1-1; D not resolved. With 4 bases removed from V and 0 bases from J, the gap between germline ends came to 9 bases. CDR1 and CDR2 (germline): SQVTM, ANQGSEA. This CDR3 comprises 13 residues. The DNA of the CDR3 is TGCAGCGTTGGACACAACATGAACACTGAAGCTTTCTTT. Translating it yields CSVGHNMNTEAFF.

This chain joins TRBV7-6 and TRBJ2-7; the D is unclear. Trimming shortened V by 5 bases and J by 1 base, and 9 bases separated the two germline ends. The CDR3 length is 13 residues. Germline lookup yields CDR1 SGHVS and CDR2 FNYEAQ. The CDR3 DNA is TGTGCCAGCAGCCAGTCGTTATCCTACGAGCAGTACTTC. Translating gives CASSQSLSYEQYF. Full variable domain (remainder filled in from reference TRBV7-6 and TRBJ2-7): GAGVSQSPRYKVTKRGQDVALRCDPISGHVSLYWYRQALGQGPEFLTYFNYEAQQDKSGLPNDRFSAERPEGSISTLTIQRTEQRDSAMYRCASSQSLSYEQYFGPGTRLTVT.

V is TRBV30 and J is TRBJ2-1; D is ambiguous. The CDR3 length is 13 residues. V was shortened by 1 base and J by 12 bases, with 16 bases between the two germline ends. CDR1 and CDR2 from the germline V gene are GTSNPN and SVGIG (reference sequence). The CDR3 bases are TGTGCCTGGAGTGCCATGGGCCCGTTGGGGCAGTTCTTC. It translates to CAWSAMGPLGQFF.

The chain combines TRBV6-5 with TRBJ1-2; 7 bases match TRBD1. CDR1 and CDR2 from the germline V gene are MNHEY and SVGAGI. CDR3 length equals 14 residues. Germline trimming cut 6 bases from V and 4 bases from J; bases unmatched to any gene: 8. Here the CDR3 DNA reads TGTGCCAGCAGACGACAGGGCGGGATCTATGGCTACACCTTC. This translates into CASRRQGGIYGYTF.

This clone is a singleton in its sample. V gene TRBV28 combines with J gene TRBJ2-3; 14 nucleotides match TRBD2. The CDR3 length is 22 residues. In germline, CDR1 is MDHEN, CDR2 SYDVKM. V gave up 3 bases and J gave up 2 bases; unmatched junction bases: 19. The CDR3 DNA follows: TGTGCCAGCAGTTTCTTGCGAGGATCGGGACTAGCGGGAGTGCCCATCACAGATACGCAGTATTTT. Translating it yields CASSFLRGSGLAGVPITDTQYF. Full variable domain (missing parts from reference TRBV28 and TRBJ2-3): DVKVTQSSRYLVKRTGEKVFLECVQDMDHENMFWYRQDPGLGLRLIYFSYDVKMKEKGDIPEGYSVSREKKERFSLILESASTNQTSMYLCASSFLRGSGLAGVPITDTQYFGPGTRLTVL.